These 16 T cell receptor beta chains were all obtained from the same sample, sequenced in a study of early T cells in non-severe SARS-CoV-2 infection. TCRdb redid the calling of the 5' RACE reads with MiXCR, one entry per CDR3 protein. The sample lists 25,000 to 30,000 distinct CDR3 sequences, roughly 4.2% seen once, with around 4.5% in the top ten. Sequenced sample: whole blood. The source is an adult who was a healthcare worker with PCR-confirmed SARS-CoV-2 infection or an uninfected control (not recorded which).

The sample holds many counts of this clonotype. The genes are TRBV5-1 and TRBJ1-3, with no clear D. Trimming took 0 bases from V and 0 from J, leaving 4 bases between them. The CDR3 consists of 14 residues. Germline-derived CDR1 and CDR2 are SGHRS and YFSETQ. CDR3 residues: CASSLVGSGNTIYF. CDR3 DNA: TGCGCCAGCAGCTTGGTGGGCTCTGGAAACACCATATATTTT.

This clonotype was observed many times. V usage is TRBV3-2 and J usage is TRBJ2-1; TRBD2 was called by the table and not checked on the DNA. TRBV3-2 is shown as a pseudogene. The CDR3 has 14 amino acids. The CDR3 DNA follows: TGTGCCAGCACGGGACTAGCGGACTACAATGAGCAGTTCTTC. Amino acids: CASTGLADYNEQFF.

This clonotype was picked up a small number of times. The chain recombines TRBV29-1 with TRBJ2-1, with D maybe TRBD2 (6 bases). CDR1 SQVTM and CDR2 ANQGSEA come from the germline V gene. V lost 0 bases and J lost 0, with 12 bases in between. The CDR3 loop spans 16 amino acids. CDR3 in DNA: TGCAGCGTTGAAGACCGGAGGGAGCTCTCCTACAATGAGCAGTTCTTC. Translation gives CSVEDRRELSYNEQFF.

The chain uses TRBV7-3 and TRBJ2-6; a weak D match, TRBD1 (5 bases). Germline V lookup: CDR1 SGHTA, CDR2 FQGTGA. The length of the CDR3 is 15 residues. Trimming took 4 bases from V and 1 from J, leaving 8 bases between them. The CDR3, as DNA: TGTGCCAGCAGCTCCGACAGTTCTGGGGCCAACGTCCTGACTTTC. Its protein product is CASSSDSSGANVLTF.

This clonotype was seen many times. This chain's CDR3 is CASSPPGGAPTAKNIQYF. CDR3 bases: TGTGCCAGCAGCCCCCCCGGCGGCGCGCCAACGGCCAAAAACATTCAGTACTTC. The V gene is TRBV28, the J gene TRBJ2-4; D gene ambiguous. This CDR3 has 18 residues. The V gene lost 6 bases and the J gene lost 1 base, with 22 bases spanning the gap. Germline V CDR1 and CDR2: MDHEN, SYDVKM.

The chain links TRBV12-3 or TRBV12-4 to TRBJ2-3; no reliable D call. The CDR3 is 12 residues long. The ends were cut back, 5 bases at V and 4 bases at J, with 7 bases in the middle. CDR3 DNA: TGTGCCAGCAGTAGGCGCCCAGATACGCAGTATTTT. It encodes CASSRRPDTQYF.

This clonotype was counted only a few times. The chain carries TRBV6-6 and TRBJ2-1, with D perhaps matching TRBD1 (6 bases). The ends were cut back, 1 base at V and 8 bases at J, with 12 bases in the middle. Germline CDR1 is MNHNY and CDR2 is SVGAGI (reference sequence). The CDR3 covers 14 residues. CDR3 DNA sequence: TGTGCCAGCAGTTACTTAGCTGGGGGCGATGAGCAGTTCTTC. Its protein is CASSYLAGGDEQFF.

Many counts were recorded for this clonotype. This rearrangement joins TRBV4-1 to TRBJ1-6; D possibly corresponds to TRBD1 (5 bases). The CDR3 is 13 amino acids. Germline V CDR1 and CDR2: MGHRA, YSYEKL. Trimming shortened V by 1 base and J by 12 bases, and 10 bases separated the two germline ends. This CDR3 reads CASSQVWGGPLHF. The CDR3 DNA reads TGCGCCAGCAGCCAAGTTTGGGGGGGACCCCTCCACTTT.

CDR3 in DNA: TGTGCCAGCAGCCCCGGGGTAGCGGGAGCCTACAATGAGCAGTTCTTC. Protein product: CASSPGVAGAYNEQFF. V and J are TRBV7-9 and TRBJ2-1; 9 bases fit TRBD2. The CDR3 has 16 amino acids. V was clipped by 5 bases and J by 2 bases; unmatched bases: 7. Per germline, CDR1 SEHNR and CDR2 FQNEAQ (reference sequence).

This clonotype was counted ten times or more. The chain couples TRBV20-1 to TRBJ2-7, with 11 positions matching TRBD2. CDR3 length: 15 amino acids. V lost 0 bases and J lost 3; bases outside the gene matches: 4. Per the germline V gene, CDR1 is DFQATT and CDR2 is SNEGSKA (reference sequence). CDR3 sequence: CSARESGTSGYEQYF. The CDR3 DNA is TGCAGTGCTAGAGAAAGCGGGACTAGCGGCTACGAGCAGTACTTC.

V is TRBV7-2 and J is TRBJ2-7; D is undetermined. This CDR3 has 17 residues. V dropped 3 bases and J dropped 1 base, with 19 bases sitting between them. Germline-derived CDR1 and CDR2 are SGHTA and FQGNSA. CDR3 amino acids: CASSFSGGGSTSYEQYF. The CDR3 region has the DNA TGTGCCAGCAGCTTTTCCGGCGGTGGTAGTACGTCCTACGAGCAGTACTTC.

The V call is TRBV10-2, the J call TRBJ2-7, with 8 bases lining up with TRBD2. The ends lost 6 bases at V and 3 bases at J; junction bases unmatched: 10. The germline gives CDR1 WSHSY, CDR2 SAAADI. This CDR3 has 15 residues. The CDR3 reads CASRDHPGGDYEQYF. CDR3 sequence (DNA): TGCGCCAGCAGGGACCATCCCGGGGGGGACTACGAGCAGTACTTC.

This clonotype was seen ten or more times. The V and J genes are TRBV28 and TRBJ2-2; TRBD2 matches 11 bases. This CDR3 comprises 14 residues. The germline V gene has CDR1 MDHEN and CDR2 SYDVKM. Unmatched junction bases numbered 3, after V lost 8 bases and J lost 4 bases. Here the CDR3 DNA reads TGTGCCAGCTTAACTAGCGGGAGCACCGGGGAGCTGTTTTTT. Encoded protein: CASLTSGSTGELFF.

This clonotype was observed at least ten times. V is TRBV4-1 and J is TRBJ2-1; a weak D match, TRBD2 (6 bases). Germline V gene data show CDR1 as MGHRA and CDR2 as YSYEKL. Trimming removed 4 bases at V and 15 bases at J, with 19 bases between. The length of the CDR3 is 13 residues. CDR3 in amino acids: CASSPPYRGLRFF. Written as DNA, the CDR3 is TGCGCCAGCAGCCCTCCATACCGGGGACTTCGGTTCTTC.

This clonotype was observed many times. The rearrangement joins TRBV5-1 to TRBJ2-2; D might be TRBD2 (5 bases). The CDR3 covers 15 residues. Germline V lookup: CDR1 SGHRS, CDR2 YFSETQ. V dropped 1 base and J dropped 0 bases, with 7 bases sitting between them. The CDR3 region is CASSLWGANTGELFF. CDR3 nucleotides: TGCGCCAGCAGCTTGTGGGGAGCGAACACCGGGGAGCTGTTTTTT.

V and J are TRBV12-3 or TRBV12-4 and TRBJ2-4, with D unresolved. V was clipped by 3 bases and J by 8 bases, with 11 bases between them. CDR3 size: 13 residues. As DNA, the CDR3 is TGTGCCAGCAGTTTGTCCAGCCTTTACATTCAGTACTTC. It is translated as CASSLSSLYIQYF.